A single sample is the source of the 17 T cell receptor beta chains below, sequenced in a study of early T cells in non-severe SARS-CoV-2 infection. TCRdb passed the 5' RACE reads through MiXCR, listing each CDR3 protein once. This sample carries tens of thousands of distinct CDR3 sequences, 9% to 15% of them seen once, and the ten largest clones take about 5%. Input material: whole blood. These TCRs come from an adult who was a healthcare worker with PCR-confirmed SARS-CoV-2 infection or an uninfected control (not recorded which).

This clonotype came up a few times. The rearrangement uses TRBV2 and TRBJ2-1, with D possibly matching TRBD1 (6 bases). CDR1 is SNHLY and CDR2 is FYNNEI in the germline V gene. Trimming pared 6 bases from V and 9 bases from J, leaving 15 bases between. CDR3 size: 13 residues. This chain's CDR3 is CASRVTGGGEQFF. The CDR3 nucleotides read TGTGCCAGCAGGGTGACAGGTGGAGGTGAGCAGTTCTTC.

This clonotype was recorded many times. J is TRBJ2-2 and V is TRBV6-5; D is ambiguous. The V gene's germline CDR1 is MNHEY and CDR2 SVGAGI. With 6 bases removed from V and 7 bases from J, the gap between germline ends came to 18 bases. The CDR3 contains 15 residues. In nucleotides, the CDR3 is TGTGCCAGCAGAGTTGCTGGTGCGGTTAGCGGGGAGCTGTTTTTT. It specifies CASRVAGAVSGELFF.

This clonotype was observed at least ten times. The chain recombines TRBV24-1 with TRBJ1-5; tentatively, D is TRBD1 (6 bases). Germline values: CDR1 KGHDR, CDR2 SFDVKD. V was shortened by 4 bases and J by 0 bases, with 12 bases between the two germline ends. The CDR3 contains 16 residues. The CDR3 protein is CATSEAGAGSNQPQHF. CDR3 coding DNA: TGTGCCACCAGTGAAGCGGGGGCTGGTAGCAATCAGCCCCAGCATTTT.

The J gene is TRBJ2-1, the V gene TRBV29-1, with 7 bases aligning to TRBD1. Germline V lookup: CDR1 SQVTM, CDR2 ANQGSEA. The CDR3 totals 16 residues. V was pared by 4 bases and J by 6 bases, with 15 bases of the junction left unmatched. The DNA for the CDR3 is TGCAGCGTTGGGACGACTGCGACAGGGCCTCTCAATGAGCAGTTCTTC. Translated, it gives CSVGTTATGPLNEQFF.

This clonotype appeared a few times. This may come from a read error, since a much larger clone is one base off. V is TRBV9 and J is TRBJ2-7, with TRBD2 matching 9 bases. CDR3 size: 16 residues. Germline CDR1 is SGDLS and CDR2 is YYNGEE. The chain's CDR3 is CVSSRSGRVPPYEQYF. CDR3 DNA sequence: TGTGTCAGCAGCCGTAGCGGGAGAGTCCCACCATACGAGCAGTACTTC.

This clonotype appeared many times. V is TRBV11-1 and J is TRBJ2-7; D unresolved. Germline values: CDR1 SGHAT, CDR2 FQDESV (reference sequence). V was shortened by 6 bases and J by 3 bases, with 9 bases between the two germline ends. CDR3 size: 12 residues. The CDR3 reads CASSFSNYEQYF. CDR3 nucleotide sequence: TGTGCCAGCAGTTTCAGCAACTACGAGCAGTACTTC.

The chain links TRBV7-9 to TRBJ2-1, with 11 bases aligning to TRBD1. The CDR3 spans 18 residues. Per the germline V gene, CDR1 is SEHNR and CDR2 is FQNEAQ (reference sequence). Trimming at V came to 6 bases and at J to 6 bases, leaving 16 bases not matched to a gene. Written as DNA, the CDR3 is TGTGCCAGCAGTTTTAGCACGGGACAGGGGGGTTCATTCAATGAGCAGTTCTTC. Encoded protein: CASSFSTGQGGSFNEQFF.

The chain employs TRBV20-1 and TRBJ2-7, with 9 bases aligning to TRBD1. The CDR3 is 13 amino acids. The ends lost 3 bases at V and 1 base at J; junction bases unmatched: 1. The germline V gene encodes CDR1 DFQATT and CDR2 SNEGSKA (reference sequence). The CDR3 loop is CSASDRGSYEQYF. Here the CDR3 DNA reads TGCAGTGCTAGCGACAGGGGGTCCTACGAGCAGTACTTC.

The rearrangement links TRBV7-3 to TRBJ2-3; possible D gene TRBD1, 7 bases. V was clipped by 6 bases and J by 1 base, with 20 bases between them. This CDR3 comprises 17 residues. CDR1 and CDR2 (germline): SGHTA, FQGTGA. The CDR3 loop reads CASSSGGGGAGTDTQYF. The CDR3 DNA is TGTGCCAGCAGTTCTGGAGGGGGCGGAGCGGGCACAGATACGCAGTATTTT.

The chain combines TRBV2 with TRBJ2-2; 7 nucleotides line up with TRBD1. Losses at the gene ends were 11 bases for V and 0 bases for J; bases not matched to a gene: 6. The CDR3 extends over 14 amino acids. Per the germline V gene, CDR1 is SNHLY and CDR2 is FYNNEI. CDR3 DNA sequence: TGTGCCGGGCCCACAGGGGCGAACACCGGGGAGCTGTTTTTT. Translated: CAGPTGANTGELFF.

This clonotype was detected only a few times. The chain employs TRBV4-1 and TRBJ1-1; 8 nucleotides align to TRBD1. Germline V lookup: CDR1 MGHRA, CDR2 YSYEKL. The CDR3 runs 15 residues. V dropped 1 base and J dropped 1; count of bases not matched to a gene: 2. The DNA of the CDR3 is TGCGCCAGCAGCCAAGGACAGGGGAAGAACACTGAAGCTTTCTTT. Translating it yields CASSQGQGKNTEAFF.

This clonotype was recorded at least ten times. DNA of the CDR3: TGTGCCAGCAGCAAAGACGTGCTGTCGGGGGAGGGCCTCAGCACAGATACGCAGTATTTT. Its translation: CASSKDVLSGEGLSTDTQYF. V and J are TRBV21-1 and TRBJ2-3; TRBD2, the table's D call, was not compared with the DNA. TRBV21-1 is labeled a pseudogene. The CDR3 has 20 residues.

This clonotype has a handful of counts. V is TRBV3-1 and J is TRBJ1-1; 8 nucleotides line up with TRBD1. The germline gives CDR1 LGHDT, CDR2 YNNKEL (reference sequence). V gave up 1 base and J gave up 5 bases; unmatched junction bases: 3. The CDR3 is 14 amino acids. The CDR3 region has the DNA TGTGCCAGCAGCCAAGCCAGGGGGCTGACTGAAGCTTTCTTT. This sequence encodes CASSQARGLTEAFF.

This clonotype was detected ten times or more. This chain uses TRBV7-6 with TRBJ2-1, with D perhaps matching TRBD2 (6 bases). Trimming pared 1 base from V and 10 bases from J, leaving 17 bases between. Germline V gene lookup returns CDR1 SGHVS and CDR2 FNYEAQ. The CDR3 runs to 15 residues. CDR3 nucleotides: TGTGCCAGCAGCTTAGTTAGCGGAGCGCCCAACGAGCAGTTCTTC. Translating gives CASSLVSGAPNEQFF.

The chain is built from TRBV5-6 and TRBJ1-5, with D uncertain. CDR3 length equals 15 residues. Trimming pared 4 bases from V and 7 bases from J, leaving 18 bases between. Germline CDR1 is SGHDT and CDR2 is YYEEEE. The CDR3 here is CASSLRGVSGQPQHF. Written as DNA, the CDR3 is TGTGCCAGCAGCCTTCGGGGAGTCAGCGGACAGCCCCAGCATTTT. The full variable domain, in which reference TRBV5-6 and TRBJ1-5 provide the parts outside the CDR3, is DAGVTQSPTHLIKTRGQQVTLRCSPKSGHDTVSWYQQALGQGPQFIFQYYEEEERQRGNFPDRFSGHQFPNYSSELNVNALLLGDSALYLCASSLRGVSGQPQHFGDGTRLSIL.

The rearrangement links TRBV29-1 to TRBJ2-5; D ambiguous. CDR1 and CDR2 (germline): SQVTM, ANQGSEA. CDR3 length: 14 residues. The germline V and J ends were trimmed by 0 bases and 2 bases, with 10 bases remaining between them. CDR3 in DNA: TGCAGCGTTGAAGACTTGGCCAGTCAAGAGACCCAGTACTTC. It translates to CSVEDLASQETQYF.

Many counts were recorded for this clonotype. V usage is TRBV6-6 and J usage is TRBJ2-5; D possibly corresponds to TRBD2 (6 bases). The CDR3 covers 17 residues. Germline V gene sequence: CDR1 MNHNY, CDR2 SVGAGI (reference sequence). V was trimmed by 7 bases and J by 2 bases, leaving 23 bases between them. For the CDR3, the DNA is TGTGCCAGCACTAGGACGGCGGGGTCACTATCGCAAGAGACCCAGTACTTC. Translated: CASTRTAGSLSQETQYF.